One and the same sample provided the 15 T cell receptor beta chains below, sequenced in a study of blood T cell repertoires in COVID-19. The assay was immunoSEQ multiplex PCR, and TCRdb's table has in-frame clones only and misses some. The sample yields under 300,000 clones, 83% seen once. The sequenced material came from peripheral blood. The receptor set was obtained from a woman between 45 and 60 years old who had recovered from COVID-19.

V and J are TRBV6-4 and TRBJ1-1, with a tentative D call TRBD1 (5 bases). This CDR3 is 14 amino acids long. Looked up from germline, CDR1 is MRHNA and CDR2 is SNTAGT. The germline V and J ends were trimmed by 4 bases and 11 bases, with 20 bases remaining between them. CDR3 coding DNA: TGTGCCAGCAGTGCTGGTGGGGCGTTTGGAGAGGCTTTCTTT. Translating gives CASSAGGAFGEAFF.

This chain links TRBV30 with TRBJ1-2, with 9 bases aligning to TRBD1. The CDR3 loop spans 15 amino acids. Losses at the gene ends were 1 base for V and 3 bases for J; bases not matched to a gene: 6. In germline, CDR1 is GTSNPN, CDR2 SVGIG (reference sequence). CDR3 coding DNA: TGTGCCTGGAGTGGCGCCGGGACAGGGTACTATGGCTACACCTTC. Translation gives CAWSGAGTGYYGYTF.

J is TRBJ1-4 and V is TRBV7-8, with TRBD1 identical over 7 bases. V shed 5 bases, J shed 3 bases, and the junction held 12 bases outside the gene matches. In germline, CDR1 is SGHVS, CDR2 FQNEAQ. The CDR3 has 17 residues. As DNA, the CDR3 is TGTGCCAGCAGCCCTAGGGGGCAGGGGGTACCTAATGAAAAACTGTTTTTT. Translating it yields CASSPRGQGVPNEKLFF.

This clone was seen a few times. This rearrangement joins TRBV5-1 to TRBJ1-1; D gene uncertain. V was clipped by 4 bases and J by 1 base, with 14 bases between them. The CDR3 extends over 15 amino acids. In germline, CDR1 is SGHRS, CDR2 YFSETQ. The CDR3 DNA sequence: TGCGCCAGCAGCCCCATAGAAGCAGGGAACACTGAAGCTTTCTTT. It encodes CASSPIEAGNTEAFF.

The chain links TRBV11-2 to TRBJ2-7; tentative D call: TRBD1 (6 bases). The CDR3 has 17 amino acids. From germline, CDR1 is SGHAT and CDR2 FQNNGV. The ends were cut back, 2 bases at V and 6 bases at J, with 23 bases in the middle. The CDR3 protein is CASSLPTPLSRGSEQYF. CDR3 nucleotide sequence: TGTGCCAGCAGCTTACCGACACCCTTGTCCAGGGGATCCGAGCAGTACTTC.

This clone was detected once. The rearrangement links TRBV5-4 to TRBJ2-5; D perhaps matches TRBD1 (7 bases). CDR1 is SGHNT, CDR2 YYREEE, per germline (reference sequence). Trimming removed 4 bases from V and 0 bases from J, with 16 bases in between. The CDR3 loop spans 16 amino acids. The DNA of the CDR3 is TGTGCCAGCAGCCCAGGGGGGCACCAGTACCAAGAGACCCAGTACTTC. Protein: CASSPGGHQYQETQYF.

V is TRBV19 and J is TRBJ2-2, with TRBD2 identical over 15 bases. CDR3 length: 18 residues. Unmatched junction bases numbered 7, after V lost 1 base and J lost 7 bases. CDR1 LNHDA and CDR2 SQIVND come from the germline V gene (reference sequence). The CDR3 DNA follows: TGTGCCAGTAGTATAGGGACTAGCGGGAGGGCCGGGCACGGGGAGCTGTTTTTT. Translation gives CASSIGTSGRAGHGELFF. Based on the CDR3 plus reference TRBV19 and TRBJ2-2, the full variable domain is DGGITQSPKYLFRKEGQNVTLSCEQNLNHDAMYWYRQDPGQGLRLIYYSQIVNDFQKGDIAEGYSVSREKKESFPLTVTSAQKNPTAFYLCASSIGTSGRAGHGELFFGEGSRLTVL.

The J gene is TRBJ2-7, the V gene TRBV5-1; perhaps TRBD1 as D (5 bases). Germline loops: CDR1 SGHRS, CDR2 YFSETQ. V lost 4 bases to trimming and J lost 5 bases, with 19 bases between them. This CDR3 spans 15 amino acids. The CDR3 DNA follows: TGCGCCAGCAGCCGCGACCGCGCAGGGCCCCACGAGCAGTACTTC. Amino acid sequence: CASSRDRAGPHEQYF.

The chain has TRBV18 and TRBJ2-5; 12 bases are a match to TRBD2. This CDR3 comprises 19 residues. Trimming at V came to 0 bases and at J to 0 bases, leaving 8 bases not matched to a gene. CDR1 KGHSH and CDR2 LQKENI come from the germline V gene. Here the CDR3 reads CASSPPLGLAGGYQETQYF. As DNA, the CDR3 is TGTGCCAGCTCACCACCTCTGGGGCTAGCGGGAGGGTACCAAGAGACCCAGTACTTC.

This clone has just a few counts. This CDR3 is also generated by other DNA sequences in the sample. The CDR3 here is CASSFGQGVYEQYF. The CDR3 DNA reads TGCGCCAGCAGCTTTGGACAGGGAGTCTACGAGCAGTACTTC. The V and J genes are TRBV5-1 and TRBJ2-7, with TRBD1 identical over 8 bases. The CDR3 length is 14 residues. The V segment lost 2 bases and the J segment 3 bases; nucleotides outside the gene matches: 4. Germline V gene lookup returns CDR1 SGHRS and CDR2 YFSETQ.

The chain uses TRBV6-2 or TRBV6-3 and TRBJ2-1, with TRBD2 identical over 13 bases. Germline CDR1 MNHEY, CDR2 SVGEGT. V was pared by 6 bases and J by 0 bases, with 14 bases of the junction left unmatched. The CDR3 spans 20 residues. CDR3 nucleotides: TGTGCCAGCAGCGATCCGGGACTAGCGGGAAGGGCTCGCTCCTACAATGAGCAGTTCTTC. Its protein product is CASSDPGLAGRARSYNEQFF.

The chain has TRBV27 and TRBJ2-3; 11 bases fit TRBD2. The germline gives CDR1 MNHEY, CDR2 SMNVEV (reference sequence). The CDR3 length is 17 residues. Germline trimming cut 5 bases from V and 1 base from J; bases unmatched to any gene: 8. The CDR3 region is CASSPTSLAGGTDTQYF. CDR3 in DNA: TGTGCCAGCAGTCCCACCTCACTAGCGGGGGGCACAGATACGCAGTATTTT.

The V and J genes are TRBV5-1 and TRBJ2-2; 8 positions match TRBD2. Germline V lookup: CDR1 SGHRS, CDR2 YFSETQ. The V segment lost 1 base and the J segment 3 bases; nucleotides outside the gene matches: 2. The CDR3 sequence is 15 residues long. CDR3 loop: CASSLSGSHTGELFF. CDR3 DNA sequence: TGCGCCAGCAGCTTGAGCGGGAGTCACACCGGGGAGCTGTTTTTT.

This chain's CDR3 is CASSPRVGLKNTGELFF. The CDR3 DNA reads as TGTGCCAGCAGCCCGCGCGTTGGGCTCAAGAACACCGGGGAGCTGTTTTTT. The chain employs TRBV7-2 and TRBJ2-2, with unresolved D. Trimming stripped 5 bases from V and 1 base from J, with 17 bases between. The CDR3 extends over 17 amino acids. Germline assignment: CDR1 SGHTA and CDR2 FQGNSA. Full variable domain (remainder filled in from reference TRBV7-2 and TRBJ2-2): GAGVSQSPSNKVTEKGKDVELRCDPISGHTALYWYRQSLGQGLEFLIYFQGNSAPDKSGLPSDRFSAERTGGSVSTLTIQRTQQEDSAVYLCASSPRVGLKNTGELFFGEGSRLTVL.

V usage is TRBV7-3 and J usage is TRBJ1-6; D is unresolved. The germline CDR1 and CDR2 sequences are SGHTA and FQGTGA. V dropped 0 bases and J dropped 10 bases, with 13 bases sitting between them. This CDR3 has 15 amino acids. The CDR3 coding sequence is TGTGCCAGCAGCTTAACAGTGAGAGGAGAATCACCCCTCCACTTT. This encodes CASSLTVRGESPLHF.